The 27 T cell receptor beta chains below all came from one sample that was sequenced in a study of control samples from healthy donors and cancer patients. Generated by immunoSEQ multiplex PCR, the TCRdb table keeps only in-frame clones and is missing some. Of 100,000 to 150,000 clones in the sample, 85% to 90% were seen once. The sample consisted of PBMCs. The receptors here all came from a man in his fifties with head and neck cancer.

V gene TRBV4-2 combines with J gene TRBJ1-5; D is possibly TRBD1 (5 bases). Germline loops: CDR1 LGHNA, CDR2 YNFKEQ. The ends were cut back, 0 bases at V and 6 bases at J, with 15 bases in the middle. This CDR3 is built from 16 residues. CDR3 sequence (DNA): TGTGCCAGCAGCCAAGAGGTACGGGGGGACGGTCAGCCCCAGCATTTT. Residues: CASSQEVRGDGQPQHF.

The chain employs TRBV11-2 and TRBJ2-1; D unclear. V lost 1 base to trimming and J lost 4 bases, with 8 bases between them. The CDR3 runs to 14 residues. Germline V lookup: CDR1 SGHAT, CDR2 FQNNGV. The CDR3 region is CASSLGVGYNEQFF. The CDR3 region has the DNA TGTGCCAGCAGCTTAGGGGTGGGTTACAATGAGCAGTTCTTC.

This clone was seen a few times. The chain uses TRBV6-5 and TRBJ1-2; a possible D gene is TRBD1 (6 bases). The CDR3 loop spans 14 amino acids. Germline CDR1 MNHEY, CDR2 SVGAGI. With 8 bases removed from V and 9 bases from J, the gap between germline ends came to 22 bases. The CDR3 here is CASAEPGASVSYTF. CDR3 DNA: TGTGCCAGCGCCGAACCGGGGGCGTCTGTGAGCTACACCTTC.

In its sample, this clone was seen once. The chain employs TRBV19 and TRBJ2-7; possible D gene TRBD2, 6 bases. Deletions cut 5 bases from V and 0 bases from J, with 11 bases between. The CDR3 is 14 amino acids. The germline CDR1 and CDR2 sequences are LNHDA and SQIVND (reference sequence). DNA for the CDR3: TGTGCCAGTAGTGAGGGACTTCACTCCTACGAGCAGTACTTC. Its protein product is CASSEGLHSYEQYF.

The gene calls are TRBV4-1 and TRBJ2-2, with D perhaps assigned TRBD1 or TRBD2 (5 bases each). There are 16 residues in the CDR3. Germline CDR1 and CDR2: MGHRA and YSYEKL. V lost 0 bases and J 1 base, leaving 9 bases between the germline ends. CDR3 in amino acids: CASSQDYGGNTGELFF. The DNA for the CDR3 is TGCGCCAGCAGCCAAGACTATGGGGGGAACACCGGGGAGCTGTTTTTT.

The chain recombines TRBV7-2 with TRBJ1-5; no clear D. There are 14 residues in the CDR3. Germline-derived CDR1 and CDR2 are SGHTA and FQGNSA. Trimming shortened V by 6 bases and J by 1 base, and 10 bases separated the two germline ends. CDR3 sequence reads: CASSRWGSNQPQHF. The CDR3 nucleotides are TGTGCCAGCAGTAGGTGGGGAAGCAATCAGCCCCAGCATTTT.

The chain carries TRBV4-1 and TRBJ2-3; D is possibly TRBD2 (5 bases). Germline values: CDR1 MGHRA, CDR2 YSYEKL. The V and J ends lost 1 base and 4 bases respectively, with 12 bases between them. The CDR3 contains 15 residues. The CDR3 DNA sequence: TGCGCCAGCAGCCAAGGAGAGACTACCGCAGATACGCAGTATTTT. Amino acid sequence: CASSQGETTADTQYF.

This chain joins TRBV28 and TRBJ2-1, with D perhaps TRBD2 (6 bases). V was shortened by 6 bases and J by 4 bases, with 19 bases between the two germline ends. Per germline, CDR1 MDHEN and CDR2 SYDVKM. This CDR3 has 16 amino acids. The DNA for the CDR3 is TGTGCCAGCAGCCCCATATCGTGGAGGGAGTACAATGAGCAGTTCTTC. Protein product: CASSPISWREYNEQFF. Drawing the rest from reference TRBV28 and TRBJ2-1, the complete variable domain is DVKVTQSSRYLVKRTGEKVFLECVQDMDHENMFWYRQDPGLGLRLIYFSYDVKMKEKGDIPEGYSVSREKKERFSLILESASTNQTSMYLCASSPISWREYNEQFFGPGTRLTVL.

V is TRBV2 and J is TRBJ1-2, with 9 bases that match TRBD1. J lost 7 bases, V lost 4 bases, and 13 bases had no gene match. The CDR3 has 16 amino acids. Germline lookup yields CDR1 SNHLY and CDR2 FYNNEI. The CDR3 reads CASSAMGQGNTSGYTF. The CDR3 DNA sequence: TGTGCCAGCAGTGCAATGGGACAGGGAAATACCAGTGGCTACACCTTC.

The chain joins TRBV25-1 to TRBJ1-2; 8 bases line up with TRBD1. This CDR3 is 15 amino acids long. Germline V gives CDR1 MGHDK, CDR2 SYGVNS. V shed 4 bases, J shed 4 bases, and the junction held 8 bases outside the gene matches. The CDR3 is CASSGTLQGVYGYTF. The CDR3 DNA is TGTGCCAGCAGTGGGACCCTACAGGGGGTCTATGGCTACACCTTC.

The rearrangement links TRBV5-4 to TRBJ2-7, with D perhaps being TRBD1 or TRBD2 (6 bases each). V lost 5 bases, J lost 2 bases, and 20 bases lay in between. The CDR3 runs 16 residues. Germline lookup yields CDR1 SGHNT and CDR2 YYREEE (reference sequence). CDR3 protein: CASSRNAPGATYEQYF. CDR3 nucleotide sequence: TGTGCCAGCAGTCGAAACGCCCCGGGGGCCACCTACGAGCAGTACTTC.

The rearrangement joins TRBV28 to TRBJ2-1; D remains ambiguous. Germline CDR1 MDHEN, CDR2 SYDVKM. CDR3 length equals 12 residues. V gave up 2 bases and J gave up 11 bases, with 10 bases separating them. The CDR3 DNA follows: TGTGCCAGCAGTTTAAGGAACCTGCAGCAGTTCTTC. It is translated as CASSLRNLQQFF.

The rearrangement uses TRBV7-9 and TRBJ2-7, with D possibly matching TRBD1 (5 bases). Germline-derived CDR1 and CDR2 are SEHNR and FQNEAQ (reference sequence). Between the trimmed V and J ends, which lost 5 bases and 4 bases, there was a span of 12 bases. The CDR3 is 13 amino acids. The CDR3 protein is CASSETARYEQYF. The CDR3 DNA reads as TGTGCCAGCAGCGAGACAGCCCGTTACGAGCAGTACTTC.

J is TRBJ2-2 and V is TRBV7-2; D might be TRBD1 or TRBD2, each matching 5 bases. Between the trimmed V and J ends, which lost 1 base and 3 bases, there was a span of 15 bases. The germline gives CDR1 SGHTA, CDR2 FQGNSA. The CDR3 is 17 residues long. As DNA, the CDR3 is TGTGCCAGCAGCTTAGGAGGGGTGAGGGGCTACACCGGGGAGCTGTTTTTT. Its protein is CASSLGGVRGYTGELFF.

The CDR3: CASSFEGARDEQFF. The CDR3 region has the DNA TGTGCCAGCAGCTTCGAGGGGGCGAGGGATGAGCAGTTCTTC. V is TRBV7-9 and J is TRBJ2-1, with 7 bases fitting TRBD1. There are 14 residues in the CDR3. The V gene's germline CDR1 is SEHNR and CDR2 FQNEAQ (reference sequence). V lost 3 bases and J lost 8; bases outside the gene matches: 7.

V and J are TRBV10-3 and TRBJ1-4; D is ambiguous. From germline, CDR1 is ENHRY and CDR2 SYGVKD. V lost 0 bases, J lost 7 bases, and 15 bases lay in between. The CDR3 has 16 amino acids. The CDR3, as DNA: TGTGCCATCAGTGAGTCAGGGTCTGGAGGTAGTGAAAAACTGTTTTTT. Translated, it gives CAISESGSGGSEKLFF.

The V call is TRBV21-1, the J call TRBJ1-5. TRBV21-1 has pseudogene status. The CDR3 loop spans 15 amino acids. The CDR3: CASIHPPHSDQPQHF. CDR3 nucleotides: TGTGCCAGCATTCACCCGCCCCATAGCGATCAGCCCCAGCATTTT.

The chain recombines TRBV7-3 with TRBJ2-3, with 7 bases matching TRBD1. V shed 0 bases and J 3 bases; nucleotides not matched to a gene: 3. The CDR3 loop spans 15 amino acids. Germline CDR1 and CDR2: SGHTA and FQGTGA. CDR3 loop: CASSLTTGRTDTQYF. The CDR3 coding sequence is TGTGCCAGCAGCTTAACGACAGGGCGGACAGATACGCAGTATTTT.

J is TRBJ2-1 and V is TRBV5-1; D gene ambiguous. Trimming took off 0 bases at V and 0 bases at J, with 10 bases between the two ends. The length of the CDR3 is 16 residues. Germline assignment: CDR1 SGHRS and CDR2 YFSETQ. CDR3 bases: TGCGCCAGCAGCTTGGATCCCTCAAGCTCCTACAATGAGCAGTTCTTC. It is translated as CASSLDPSSSYNEQFF. Drawing the rest from reference TRBV5-1 and TRBJ2-1, the complete variable domain is KAGVTQTPRYLIKTRGQQVTLSCSPISGHRSVSWYQQTPGQGLQFLFEYFSETQRNKGNFPGRFSGRQFSNSRSEMNVSTLELGDSALYLCASSLDPSSSYNEQFFGPGTRLTVL.

This sequence joins TRBV11-2 and TRBJ2-1; 11 nucleotides line up with TRBD2. CDR1 and CDR2 (germline): SGHAT, FQNNGV. The V gene end was trimmed by 3 bases and the J gene end by 8 bases; junction bases not matched to a gene: 3. The CDR3 has 14 amino acids. CDR3 DNA: TGTGCCAGCAGCTTTACTAGCGGGAGCGATGAGCAGTTCTTC. It yields the protein CASSFTSGSDEQFF.

The chain is built from TRBV5-4 and TRBJ2-7, with 11 nucleotides matching TRBD2. This CDR3 has 17 residues. The junction had 15 bases not matched to a gene; V was cut back by 4 bases and J by 6 bases. The germline gives CDR1 SGHNT, CDR2 YYREEE (reference sequence). The CDR3 protein is CASSASPGLAVQGEQYF. The CDR3 coding sequence is TGTGCCAGCAGCGCCTCGCCGGGACTAGCGGTCCAGGGCGAGCAGTACTTC.

CDR3 in amino acids: CASLLDRPGSPLHF. The CDR3 DNA reads TGTGCCAGCCTATTGGACCGCCCGGGATCACCCCTCCACTTT. The J gene is TRBJ1-6, the V gene TRBV2; D unclear. V was shortened by 8 bases and J by 10 bases, with 18 bases between the two germline ends. Germline V CDR1 and CDR2: SNHLY, FYNNEI. The CDR3 covers 14 residues.

The chain is built from TRBV7-6 and TRBJ1-3; D remains unclear. V shed 2 bases and J shed 0 bases, with 8 bases lying between them. The length of the CDR3 is 15 residues. Per germline, CDR1 SGHVS and CDR2 FNYEAQ. The CDR3: CASSLYAVSGNTIYF. The CDR3 bases are TGTGCCAGCAGCTTATACGCAGTCTCTGGAAACACCATATATTTT.

Concerning this clone: At one end the junction does not follow the germline gene, possibly because of a read error. The chain employs TRBV20-1 and TRBJ2-1; no firm D call. In germline, CDR1 is DFQATT, CDR2 SNEGSKA (reference sequence). CDR3 size: 11 residues. CDR3 DNA: TGCAGTGCTCCGAGACCCGACGTAGGGATCTTC. Its protein is CSAPRPDVGIF.

The chain links TRBV18 to TRBJ1-1; 7 bases align to TRBD1. With V trimmed by 5 bases and J by 4 bases, 7 bases remained unmatched. CDR3 length equals 14 residues. Germline-derived CDR1 and CDR2 are KGHSH and LQKENI. The CDR3 bases are TGTGCCAGCTCAGCGGACAGGCGGGGCACTGAAGCTTTCTTT. Encoded protein: CASSADRRGTEAFF.

The chain combines TRBV12-3 or TRBV12-4 with TRBJ2-1, with 12 positions matching TRBD2. Germline trimming cut 6 bases from V and 9 bases from J; bases unmatched to any gene: 3. The CDR3 runs to 13 residues. CDR3 DNA sequence: TGTGCCAGCAGACTAGCGGGGGGAAGTGAGCAGTTCTTC. It yields the protein CASRLAGGSEQFF.

This chain links TRBV7-2 with TRBJ2-7; D gene ambiguous. This CDR3 is built from 15 residues. Trimming pared 3 bases from V and 4 bases from J, leaving 16 bases between. From germline, CDR1 is SGHTA and CDR2 FQGNSA. The CDR3 reads CASSFLGMPPYEQYF. CDR3 coding DNA: TGTGCCAGCAGCTTCTTAGGGATGCCCCCTTACGAGCAGTACTTC.